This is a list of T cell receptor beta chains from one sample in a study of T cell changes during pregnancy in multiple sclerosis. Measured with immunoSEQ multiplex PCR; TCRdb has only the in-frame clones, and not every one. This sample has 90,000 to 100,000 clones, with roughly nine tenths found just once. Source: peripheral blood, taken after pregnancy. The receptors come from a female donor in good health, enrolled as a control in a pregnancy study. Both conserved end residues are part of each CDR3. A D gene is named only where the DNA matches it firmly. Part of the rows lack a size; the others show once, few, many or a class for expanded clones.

CDR3nt: TGTGCCAGCATGGGGACAGAAGTCTACGAGCAGTACTTC; CDR3aa: CASMGTEVYEQYF; d_gene: TRBD1; abundance: NA; j_gene: TRBJ2-7; v_gene: TRBV28
CDR3nt: TGTGCCAGCAGTTTAAGGACACCTCCGAATGAGCAGTTCTTC; CDR3aa: CASSLRTPPNEQFF; d_gene: NA; abundance: NA; j_gene: TRBJ2-1; v_gene: TRBV27
CDR3nt: TGTGCCAGCAGTTGGAGCGGGGCCTGGCAGCCCCAGCATTTT; CDR3aa: CASSWSGAWQPQHF; d_gene: NA; abundance: NA; j_gene: TRBJ1-5; v_gene: TRBV27
CDR3nt: TGTGCCAGCAGCTTCACGGGGGAACCCCCCCTCGGGGCCAACGTCCTGACTTTC; CDR3aa: CASSFTGEPPLGANVLTF; d_gene: NA; abundance: NA; j_gene: TRBJ2-6; v_gene: TRBV7-9
CDR3nt: TGCGCCAGCAGCTTCAGGACAGGGGGCGCAGAGAACTATGGCTACACCTTC; CDR3aa: CASSFRTGGAENYGYTF; d_gene: TRBD1; abundance: NA; j_gene: TRBJ1-2; v_gene: TRBV5-1
CDR3nt: TGTGCCAGCAGACCTGGACATTCAACAGGGAACACTGAAGCTTTCTTT; CDR3aa: CASRPGHSTGNTEAFF; d_gene: NA; abundance: NA; j_gene: TRBJ1-1; v_gene: TRBV7-3
CDR3nt: TGTGCCAGCTCACCTACAGGGGGTGCTTTTTTCGGCACAGATACGCAGTATTTT; CDR3aa: CASSPTGGAFFGTDTQYF; d_gene: TRBD1; abundance: NA; j_gene: TRBJ2-3; v_gene: TRBV18
CDR3nt: TGCAGCGTTGAAGGGACAGGGTTTTGGCAGGACTATGGCTACACCTTC; CDR3aa: CSVEGTGFWQDYGYTF; d_gene: TRBD1; abundance: NA; j_gene: TRBJ1-2; v_gene: TRBV29-1
CDR3nt: TGTGCCAGCAGCCCGAGTCCAGGGGGTATCACTGAAGCTTTCTTT; CDR3aa: CASSPSPGGITEAFF; d_gene: TRBD1; abundance: NA; j_gene: TRBJ1-1; v_gene: TRBV6-6
CDR3nt: TGTGCCAGCAGCTCCTGGGCAGAAATCGATGGCTACACCTTC; CDR3aa: CASSSWAEIDGYTF; d_gene: NA; abundance: NA; j_gene: TRBJ1-2; v_gene: TRBV7-9
CDR3nt: TGTGCCAGCGGACACGCAATTCAGGGGAGAGGCACTGAAGCTTTCTTT; CDR3aa: CASGHAIQGRGTEAFF; d_gene: NA; abundance: NA; j_gene: TRBJ1-1; v_gene: TRBV21-1
CDR3nt: TGCGCCAGCAGCTTGAGACTGGACACCGGGGAGCTGTTTTTT; CDR3aa: CASSLRLDTGELFF; d_gene: NA; abundance: NA; j_gene: TRBJ2-2; v_gene: TRBV5-1
CDR3nt: TGTGCCAGCAGCTTCATAGCCCCCCAGCAGTTCTTC; CDR3aa: CASSFIAPQQFF; d_gene: NA; abundance: NA; j_gene: TRBJ2-1; v_gene: TRBV7-9
CDR3nt: TGTGCCAGCAGTTCCGGGACTAGCGGAGGGGATGAGCAGTTCTTC; CDR3aa: CASSSGTSGGDEQFF; d_gene: TRBD2; abundance: NA; j_gene: TRBJ2-1; v_gene: TRBV27
CDR3nt: TGTGCCAGCAGCCGAGGAGATTACAATGAGCAGTTCTTC; CDR3aa: CASSRGDYNEQFF; d_gene: NA; abundance: NA; j_gene: TRBJ2-1; v_gene: TRBV7-3
CDR3nt: TGTGCCAGCAGTCTTAAAAGGACTAGCGGAAACTACAATGAGCAGTTCTTC; CDR3aa: CASSLKRTSGNYNEQFF; d_gene: TRBD2; abundance: NA; j_gene: TRBJ2-1; v_gene: TRBV6-4
CDR3nt: TGTGCCAGCAGCGTAGACCGGGGGGCTGGAGAGACCCAGTACTTC; CDR3aa: CASSVDRGAGETQYF; d_gene: NA; abundance: NA; j_gene: TRBJ2-5; v_gene: TRBV9
CDR3nt: TGTGCCAGCAGCGTAGGTCCGGCGGTTCCCGGGGAGCTGTTTTTT; CDR3aa: CASSVGPAVPGELFF; d_gene: NA; abundance: NA; j_gene: TRBJ2-2; v_gene: TRBV9
CDR3nt: TGTGCCAGCAGCCCGACCCAGGGGATGCGTCAGCCCCAGCATTTT; CDR3aa: CASSPTQGMRQPQHF; d_gene: NA; abundance: NA; j_gene: TRBJ1-5; v_gene: TRBV11-2
CDR3nt: TGTGCCAGCAGTCTATCGACAGGGAGGATCGGGTTCTTC; CDR3aa: CASSLSTGRIGFF; d_gene: NA; abundance: once; j_gene: TRBJ2-1; v_gene: TRBV6-1
CDR3nt: TGTGCCAGCAGTGAAGCTATAGGACAGGGTGGCGGCACCCGGGAGACCCAGTACTTC; CDR3aa: CASSEAIGQGGGTRETQYF; d_gene: TRBD1; abundance: NA; j_gene: TRBJ2-5; v_gene: TRBV2
CDR3nt: TGTGCCAGCAGTTACTCCACAGGCGCCGGGGAGCTGTTTTTT; CDR3aa: CASSYSTGAGELFF; d_gene: NA; abundance: NA; j_gene: TRBJ2-2; v_gene: TRBV6-6
CDR3nt: TGTGCCAGCTCACCAACTGCGGGCTCTGGAAACACCATATATTTT; CDR3aa: CASSPTAGSGNTIYF; d_gene: NA; abundance: NA; j_gene: TRBJ1-3; v_gene: TRBV18
CDR3nt: TGTGCCAGCAGTGGGACAGGTCTAAGCAATCAGCCCCAGCATTTT; CDR3aa: CASSGTGLSNQPQHF; d_gene: TRBD1; abundance: once; j_gene: TRBJ1-5; v_gene: TRBV2
CDR3nt: TGTGCCAGCGAGGGGGATGGGTCCTACGAGCAGTACTTC; CDR3aa: CASEGDGSYEQYF; d_gene: NA; abundance: NA; j_gene: TRBJ2-7; v_gene: TRBV7-9
CDR3nt: TGTGCCAGCAGCTTATATATTGGGACAGGGGGCCCCAATGAGCAGTTCTTC; CDR3aa: CASSLYIGTGGPNEQFF; d_gene: TRBD1; abundance: NA; j_gene: TRBJ2-1; v_gene: TRBV7-3
CDR3nt: TGTGCCAGCAGTTACCGTACAGGGAACACTGAAGCTTTCTTT; CDR3aa: CASSYRTGNTEAFF; d_gene: NA; abundance: once; j_gene: TRBJ1-1; v_gene: TRBV6-5
CDR3nt: TGTGCCAGCAGTCAAGTCGGACAGGCGAACACTGAAGCTTTCTTT; CDR3aa: CASSQVGQANTEAFF; d_gene: TRBD1; abundance: once; j_gene: TRBJ1-1; v_gene: TRBV2
CDR3nt: TGTGCCAGCAGCTTGACGCGACATCCAGATCAGCCCCAGCATTTT; CDR3aa: CASSLTRHPDQPQHF; d_gene: NA; abundance: NA; j_gene: TRBJ1-5; v_gene: TRBV5-6
CDR3nt: TGTGCCAGCAGCCCCCGGAGTAGCGGCTCCTACGAGCAGTACTTC; CDR3aa: CASSPRSSGSYEQYF; d_gene: NA; abundance: NA; j_gene: TRBJ2-7; v_gene: TRBV9
CDR3nt: TGTGCCTGGAGGGGGCTACAGGGGTGGGATACGCAGTATTTT; CDR3aa: CAWRGLQGWDTQYF; d_gene: TRBD1; abundance: NA; j_gene: TRBJ2-3; v_gene: TRBV30
CDR3nt: TGTGCCAGCTCACCCGGACAGGGTCGAATGAACACTGAAGCTTTCTTT; CDR3aa: CASSPGQGRMNTEAFF; d_gene: TRBD1; abundance: NA; j_gene: TRBJ1-1; v_gene: TRBV18
CDR3nt: TGCGCCAGCAGCTTGCAGGGTTTGAACCACGAGCAGTACTTC; CDR3aa: CASSLQGLNHEQYF; d_gene: NA; abundance: NA; j_gene: TRBJ2-7; v_gene: TRBV5-1